These T cell receptor beta chains were read from a single sample in a study of cytomegalovirus exposure and HLA in healthy donors. The protocol was immunoSEQ multiplex PCR, while the TCRdb copy is restricted to in-frame clones and leaves out a portion. Here the sample spans about 110,000 clones, approximately 80% being singletons. The sequenced material came from PBMCs. Source of these receptors: a man aged 55 to 70 in good health and CMV-seronegative. The CDR3 runs from the conserved cysteine through the conserved F or W. A D gene is named only where the DNA matches it firmly. Only some rows state a clone size, as once, few, many or a class for expanded clones.

clone size	V gene	D gene	J gene	CDR3 DNA	CDR3 protein
-	TRBV7-2	-	TRBJ2-3	TGTGCCAGCAGCTTAATGTTCGCAGATACGCAGTATTTT	CASSLMFADTQYF
-	TRBV7-2	-	TRBJ2-5	TGTGCCAGCAGCTTAGGACAGCAAGAGACCCAGTACTTC	CASSLGQQETQYF
-	TRBV7-9	TRBD1	TRBJ2-2	TGTGCCAGCAGCCATTACCCGACAGGGGGGATCGGGGAGCTGTTTTTT	CASSHYPTGGIGELFF
-	TRBV15	-	TRBJ2-5	TGTGCCACCAGCAGAGATCAGGGACAAGAGACCCAGTACTTC	CATSRDQGQETQYF
once	TRBV4-2	-	TRBJ2-7	TGTGCCAGCAGCCAAGATCGAGAGCTAGCCTACGAGCAGTACTTC	CASSQDRELAYEQYF
once	TRBV27	-	TRBJ2-1	TGTGCCAGCAGTTCGGCCGGAGGTATCAAGCAGTTCTTC	CASSSAGGIKQFF
-	TRBV27	TRBD1	TRBJ1-1	TGTGCCAGCAGTTACAGGGGGCTTGTGAACACTGAAGCTTTCTTT	CASSYRGLVNTEAFF
-	TRBV5-1	-	TRBJ2-3	TGCGCCAGCAGCATACTAGGCCCTAGCACAGATACGCAGTATTTT	CASSILGPSTDTQYF
-	TRBV7-2	-	TRBJ2-1	TGTGCCAGCAGCCTAGGACTGCCCTATGAGCAGTTCTTC	CASSLGLPYEQFF
-	TRBV7-9	-	TRBJ1-3	TGTGCCAGCAGCTTAAATTCTGTTACTGGAAACACCATATATTTT	CASSLNSVTGNTIYF
-	TRBV27	TRBD1	TRBJ1-5	TGTGCCAGCAGTTTGGGGGAAGGGGGCAGCAATCAGCCCCAGCATTTT	CASSLGEGGSNQPQHF
-	TRBV10-3	-	TRBJ2-5	TGTGCCATCAGTGAAAGACAGCAAGAGACCCAGTACTTC	CAISERQQETQYF
once	TRBV28	TRBD2	TRBJ2-3	TGTGCCAGCAGACTTAGCGGGGGGGCCTTGACAACGCAGTATTTT	CASRLSGGALTTQYF
-	TRBV9	-	TRBJ2-1	TGTGCCAGCAGCGAGGAGCCCCAGGGTGAGCAGTTCTTC	CASSEEPQGEQFF
-	TRBV4-3	-	TRBJ1-4	TGCGCCAGCAGCCAAGACAGGGCAGAAAAACTGTTTTTT	CASSQDRAEKLFF
-	TRBV9	TRBD2	TRBJ2-1	TGTGCCAGCAGCGTACTGTCGGGGGGGCACAATGAGCAGTTCTTC	CASSVLSGGHNEQFF